The sequence of this T cell receptor (beta chain) was determined in a study of blood T cell repertoires in COVID-19 (dated by TCRdb to the early 2020s). Background for the entire study: Samples from collaborators originated in the United States, Italy and Spain and spanned both the acute and convalescent phases of COVID-19. Where available, HLA class I and class II types were obtained from metadata supplied by the sample provider rather than from assay-based typing. Samples came from the ongoing ImmuneRACE study (first 160 participants) plus 1,254 subjects from 6 global collaborators. The repertoires were made available in a free public database intended to serve as a resource for research on the immune response to SARS-CoV-2. Subjects who had been exposed to COVID-19, were actively infected with it, or had recovered from it provided the deeply sampled blood TCRbeta repertoires that made up the dataset. A de-identified subject ID, COVID-19 status, age in years and sex were almost always included in the sample metadata. The prospective study material was composed of cDNA or gDNA derived from T cells, B-cell-depleted T cells, or PBMCs.

Findings and caveats that apply to the study as a whole: The amount of clinical and demographic metadata varied by source and participant and was provided uncurated.

With regard to this clone: Its cognate antigen has yet to be identified. It has no much larger one-base neighbor in the sample; base qualities were not kept.

TCRbeta CDR3 regions were amplified from genomic DNA using the immunoSEQ Assay, a bias-controlled multiplex PCR. As for the original processing: Within the assay, amplification of reference gene primers was used to estimate how many nucleated cells each sample contained. To quantify the absolute abundance of each unique TCRbeta CDR3 rearrangement, sequence reads were collapsed and filtered. For each sample, productive Simpson clonality was calculated by taking the square root of Simpson's diversity index across productive rearrangements. TCRdb took this table from immuneACCESS and kept in-frame rearrangements with V and J called. Such tables lack part of the clones; where checked against another copy, unresolved V genes explain under half of the gap, and the rest is unexplained. D and trimming were read from the DNA, whereas the V and J calls and clone size are those reported in that table. This sample gives 70,000 or so clones in total; roughly nine tenths of them show up just once. The ten largest clones represent around 13% of the sample.

Collaborating institutions collected whole blood in K2EDTA tubes following their own protocols. For TCRbeta analysis, collaborators shipped samples in one of three forms: frozen whole blood, isolated PBMCs, or DNA extracted from either of those sample types. Looking up the germline V gene yields CDR1 SGHTS and CDR2 YDEGEE. The CDR3, from cysteine to phenylalanine, totals 15 residues. Only the CDR3 region is kept as DNA, spanning 45 bases read in frame from base 1. V is cut back by 0 bases and J by 3 bases, with 6 bases in the junction unmatched. The source of this sequence is a woman aged 55-75 years with acute or convalescent COVID-19. Sequences were obtained from peripheral blood. The rearranged chain carries TRBV5-8 and TRBJ2-7, and TRBD2 matches 7 of the central bases. The CDR3: CASSLVGGGLYEQYF. The DNA reads TGTGCCAGCAGCTTGGTGGGGGGGGGTCTCTACGAGCAGTACTTC.